Listed below are T cell receptor beta chains from one sample, sequenced in a study of blood T cell repertoires in COVID-19. Profiled with immunoSEQ multiplex PCR; TCRdb holds only in-frame clones, not every one. The sample contains 150,000 to 200,000 clones, approximately 88% of which appear only once. Input material: peripheral blood. The receptors were gathered from a woman between 40 and 55 years old with COVID-19, enrolled during active disease. CDR3s include the opening cysteine and the closing phenylalanine or tryptophan. The D gene is left open where the match is weak. The size entry is marked missing in some rows and otherwise reads once, few, many or a size class.

d_call	v_call	clone_size	j_call	cdr3_aa	cdr3_nt
TRBD2	TRBV3-1/TRBV3-2	-	TRBJ2-1	CAGRGLAGCNEQFF	TGTGCCGGACGAGGACTAGCGGGGTGCAATGAGCAGTTCTTC
TRBD1	TRBV6-5	-	TRBJ1-1	CASSSNRGSEAFF	TGTGCCAGCAGCTCCAACAGGGGCAGTGAAGCTTTCTTT
TRBD1	TRBV6-5	-	TRBJ2-5	CASSRQGVLETQYF	TGTGCCAGCTCCCGCCAGGGGGTCTTAGAGACCCAGTACTTC
TRBD2	TRBV23-1	-	TRBJ2-2	CASSPKREGLTGELFF	TGCGCCAGCAGTCCAAAGCGGGAGGGCCTCACCGGGGAGCTGTTTTTT
TRBD2	TRBV2	few	TRBJ2-5	CARETSGALKVSQYF	TGTGCCAGGGAGACTAGCGGGGCTCTCAAGGTATCCCAGTACTTC
-	TRBV28	few	TRBJ1-5	CASSSPGLSRNQPQHF	TGTGCCAGCAGTTCGCCGGGACTCAGCCGCAATCAGCCCCAGCATTTT
TRBD1	TRBV7-6	-	TRBJ1-5	CASSLGQGAHSNQPQHF	TGTGCCAGCAGCTTGGGACAGGGGGCTCATAGCAATCAGCCCCAGCATTTT
-	TRBV6-5	once	TRBJ2-1	CASSRGEQFF	TGTGCCAGCAGTCGCGGTGAGCAGTTCTTC
-	TRBV10-1	-	TRBJ1-3	CASSSPGISGNTIYF	TGCGCCAGCTCATCCCCAGGGATCTCTGGAAACACCATATATTTT
-	TRBV11-2	-	TRBJ1-2	CASSWFGLKLSGYTF	TGTGCCAGCAGCTGGTTTGGACTGAAGTTGAGCGGCTACACCTTC
-	TRBV28	-	TRBJ2-7	CASSTRDEQYF	TGTGCCAGCAGTACTCGGGACGAGCAGTACTTC
-	TRBV2	-	TRBJ1-1	CASSERGDTEAFF	TGTGCCAGCAGTGAGCGGGGAGACACTGAAGCTTTCTTT
TRBD1	TRBV11-3	-	TRBJ1-3	CASSLELTGGAGFISGNTIYF	TGTGCCAGCAGCTTAGAATTGACAGGGGGGGCCGGCTTCATCTCTGGAAACACCATATATTTT
-	TRBV6-5	-	TRBJ2-3	CASKSVSNTDTQYF	TGTGCCAGCAAATCGGTGTCCAACACAGATACGCAGTATTTT
-	TRBV2	few	TRBJ1-1	CARGQYEAFF	TGTGCACGCGGACAGTATGAAGCTTTCTTT
TRBD2	TRBV5-1	-	TRBJ2-2	CASSLALAGNTGELFF	TGCGCCAGCAGCTTGGCTTTAGCGGGGAACACCGGGGAGCTGTTTTTT
TRBD2	TRBV9	-	TRBJ2-7	CASSPIGSVAGEDYEQYF	TGTGCCAGCAGCCCCATCGGGTCCGTAGCGGGAGAAGATTACGAGCAGTACTTC
-	TRBV7-9	-	TRBJ2-7	CASSPTASYEQYF	TGTGCCAGCAGCCCGACTGCCTCCTACGAGCAGTACTTC
-	TRBV2	-	TRBJ1-2	CAGHGFYGYTF	TGTGCCGGGCACGGATTCTATGGCTACACCTTC
TRBD1	TRBV6-5	-	TRBJ1-4	CASSGTVNEKLFF	TGTGCCAGCAGCGGGACAGTTAATGAAAAACTGTTTTTT
TRBD2	TRBV6-4	-	TRBJ2-3	CASSPTYAGGPSGTQYF	TGTGCCAGCAGTCCCACTTACGCGGGAGGGCCATCCGGTACGCAGTATTTT
TRBD2	TRBV4-2	many	TRBJ2-3	CASSQEPSGADTQYF	TGTGCCAGCAGCCAAGAACCTAGCGGGGCAGATACGCAGTATTTT
TRBD1	TRBV28	-	TRBJ1-1	CARQGELNTEAFF	TGTGCCAGACAGGGGGAACTGAACACTGAAGCTTTCTTT
TRBD1	TRBV9	once	TRBJ1-3	CASSVQGAGGNTIYF	TGTGCCAGCAGCGTACAGGGGGCGGGAGGAAACACCATATATTTT